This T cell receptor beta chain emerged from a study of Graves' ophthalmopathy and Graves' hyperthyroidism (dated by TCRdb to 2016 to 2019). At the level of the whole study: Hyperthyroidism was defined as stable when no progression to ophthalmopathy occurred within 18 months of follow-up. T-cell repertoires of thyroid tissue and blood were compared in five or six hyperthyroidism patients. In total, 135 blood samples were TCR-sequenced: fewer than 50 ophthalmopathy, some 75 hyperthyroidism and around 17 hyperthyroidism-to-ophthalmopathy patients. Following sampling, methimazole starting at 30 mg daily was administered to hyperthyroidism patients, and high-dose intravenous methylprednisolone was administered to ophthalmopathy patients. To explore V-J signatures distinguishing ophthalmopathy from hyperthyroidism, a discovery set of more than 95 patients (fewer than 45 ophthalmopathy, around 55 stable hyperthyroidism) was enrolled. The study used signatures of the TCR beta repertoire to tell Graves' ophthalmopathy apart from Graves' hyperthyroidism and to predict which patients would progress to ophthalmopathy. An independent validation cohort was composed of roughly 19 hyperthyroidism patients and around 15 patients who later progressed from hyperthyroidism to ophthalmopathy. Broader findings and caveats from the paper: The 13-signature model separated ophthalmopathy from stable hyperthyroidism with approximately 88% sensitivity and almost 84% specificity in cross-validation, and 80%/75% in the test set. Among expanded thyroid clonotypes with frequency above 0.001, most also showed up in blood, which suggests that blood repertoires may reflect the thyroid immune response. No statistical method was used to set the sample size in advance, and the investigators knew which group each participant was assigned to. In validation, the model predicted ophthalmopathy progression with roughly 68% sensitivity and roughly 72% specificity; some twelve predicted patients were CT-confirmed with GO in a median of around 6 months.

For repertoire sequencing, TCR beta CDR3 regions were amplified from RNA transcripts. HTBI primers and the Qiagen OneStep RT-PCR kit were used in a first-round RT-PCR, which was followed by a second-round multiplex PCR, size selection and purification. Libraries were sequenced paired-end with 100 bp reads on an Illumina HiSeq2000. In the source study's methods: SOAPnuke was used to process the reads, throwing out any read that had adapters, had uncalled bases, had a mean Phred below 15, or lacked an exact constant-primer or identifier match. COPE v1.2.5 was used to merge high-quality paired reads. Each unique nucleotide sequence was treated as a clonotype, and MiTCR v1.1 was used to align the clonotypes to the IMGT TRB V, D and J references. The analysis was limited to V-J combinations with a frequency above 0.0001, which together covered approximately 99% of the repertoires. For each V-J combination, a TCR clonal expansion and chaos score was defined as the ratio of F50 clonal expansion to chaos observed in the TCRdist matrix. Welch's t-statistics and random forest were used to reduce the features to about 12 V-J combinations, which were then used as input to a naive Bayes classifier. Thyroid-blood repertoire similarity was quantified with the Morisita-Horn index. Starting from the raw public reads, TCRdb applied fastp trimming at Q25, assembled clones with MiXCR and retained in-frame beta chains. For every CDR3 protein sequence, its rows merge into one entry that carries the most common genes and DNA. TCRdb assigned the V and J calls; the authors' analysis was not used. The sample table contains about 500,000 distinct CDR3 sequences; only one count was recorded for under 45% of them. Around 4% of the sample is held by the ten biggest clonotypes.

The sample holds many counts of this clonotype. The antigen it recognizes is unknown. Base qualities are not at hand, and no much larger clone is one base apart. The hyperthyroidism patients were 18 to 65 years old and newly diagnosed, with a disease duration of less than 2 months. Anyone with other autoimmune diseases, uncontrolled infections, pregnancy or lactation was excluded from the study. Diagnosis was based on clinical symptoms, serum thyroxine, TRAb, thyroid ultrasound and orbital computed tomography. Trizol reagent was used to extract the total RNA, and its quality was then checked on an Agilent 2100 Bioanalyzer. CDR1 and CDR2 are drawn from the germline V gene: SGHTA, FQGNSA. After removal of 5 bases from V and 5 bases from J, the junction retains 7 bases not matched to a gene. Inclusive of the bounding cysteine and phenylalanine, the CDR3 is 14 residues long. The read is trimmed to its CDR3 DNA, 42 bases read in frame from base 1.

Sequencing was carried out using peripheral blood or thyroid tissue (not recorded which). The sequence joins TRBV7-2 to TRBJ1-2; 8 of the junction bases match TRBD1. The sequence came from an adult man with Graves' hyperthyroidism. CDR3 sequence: CASSAGTGLYGYTF. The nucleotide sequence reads TGTGCCAGCAGCGCCGGGACAGGATTATATGGCTACACCTTC.